Given below is one T cell receptor beta chain in context. Its antigen remains unknown. These data are taken from a study of early T cells in non-severe SARS-CoV-2 infection. Study information: The sequenced material was bulk RNA from unsorted whole blood, and its chains were unpaired. The study, taken as a whole, reports: Matching results from VDJdb favored anti-spike CD8 responses, leaving private and CD4 specificities undetected.

CDR1 is SGHRS, CDR2 YFSETQ, per germline. The length of the CDR3 is 13 residues. Trimming left V 4 bases short and J 2 bases short, with 9 bases between. Researchers tagged individual cDNA molecules with unique molecular identifiers. TCRdb reprocessed the 5' RACE reads with MiXCR, giving one entry per CDR3 protein. The sample shows 56,000 or so distinct CDR3 sequences, roughly 16% of them seen only once. Sequences were derived from whole blood, sampled at baseline. The clonotype comes from an adult who was a healthcare worker with PCR-confirmed SARS-CoV-2 infection or an uninfected control (not recorded which). This rearrangement joins TRBV5-1 to TRBJ1-1; perhaps TRBD1 as D (6 bases). CDR3 amino acids: CASSMGANTEAFF. In nucleotides, the CDR3 is TGCGCCAGCAGCATGGGGGCAAACACTGAAGCTTTCTTT.